The sequence of this TCR beta chain was determined in a study of patients and donors after allogeneic stem cell transplantation. TCRdb ran MiXCR on the RT-PCR reads and lists one entry per CDR3 protein. The sample has about a million distinct CDR3 sequences, about a sixth seen once. Germline assignment: CDR1 SGHTA and CDR2 FQGTGA. This CDR3 has 15 amino acids. V dropped 5 bases and J dropped 2; count of bases not matched to a gene: 8. This clonotype has only a few counts. This rearrangement joins TRBV7-3 to TRBJ2-5; 7 bases agree with TRBD1. Sequenced input: blood, either unsorted or a sorted T cell fraction (not recorded which). This TCR derives from a human donor who was either an allogeneic HSCT recipient or a stem cell or donor lymphocyte infusion donor (not recorded which). It is not recorded whose cells these are; they may come from a transplant donor. The CDR3 region has the DNA TGTGCCAGCAGCCTTCGAACAGGGGAACAAGAGACCCAGTACTTC. Residues: CASSLRTGEQETQYF.